This entry features one TCR beta chain sequence. The antigen is not known. The CDR3 carries no conserved terminal phenylalanine or tryptophan, so it likely arises from a read error. This entry is derived from a study of PD-1 blockade in classical Hodgkin lymphoma. Study findings and constraints: Lower baseline TCR diversity marked trial partial responders and progressors. Why repertoires differed is undefined; disease activity or prior therapy possibly contributed. Compared with healthy donors, newly diagnosed patients reportedly showed lower baseline TCR diversity.

The repertoire was sequenced with immunoSEQ multiplex PCR; TCRdb's copy has only in-frame clones and lacks some. The sample carries about 90,000 clones, roughly nine tenths recorded once. The sample's time point: cycle 4 day 1 (C4D1), after six to seven weeks of nivolumab. Each patient's relapse followed autologous stem cell transplantation, and brentuximab vedotin exposure varied. Germline-derived CDR1 and CDR2 are SGHDT and YYEEEE. V lost 5 bases, J lost 3 bases, and 14 bases lay in between. The CDR3 extends over 14 amino acids. The sample in question was peripheral blood mononuclear cells (PBMCs), obtained before the fourth cycle of nivolumab. V and J are TRBV5-6 and TRBJ1-2, with D perhaps matching TRBD1 (5 bases). The receptor was derived from a human donor with classical Hodgkin lymphoma. The CDR3 here is CASRLYDRDYGYTS. The CDR3 nucleotides are TGTGCCAGCAGACTCTACGACAGAGACTATGGCTACACCTCC.